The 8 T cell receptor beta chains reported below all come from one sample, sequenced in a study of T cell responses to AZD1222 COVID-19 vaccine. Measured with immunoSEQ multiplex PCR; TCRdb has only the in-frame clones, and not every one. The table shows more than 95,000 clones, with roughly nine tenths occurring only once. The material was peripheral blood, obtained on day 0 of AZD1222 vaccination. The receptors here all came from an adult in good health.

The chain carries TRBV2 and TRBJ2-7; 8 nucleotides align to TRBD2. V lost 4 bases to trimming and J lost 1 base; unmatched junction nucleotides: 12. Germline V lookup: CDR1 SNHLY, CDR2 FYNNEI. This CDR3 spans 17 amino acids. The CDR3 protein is CASSVAPLSGRSYEQYF. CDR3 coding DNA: TGTGCCAGCAGTGTGGCCCCTCTAAGCGGGAGATCCTACGAGCAGTACTTC.

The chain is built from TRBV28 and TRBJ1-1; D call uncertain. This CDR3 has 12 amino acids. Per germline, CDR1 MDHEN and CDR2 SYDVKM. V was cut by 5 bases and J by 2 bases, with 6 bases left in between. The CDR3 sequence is CASSTTNTEAFF. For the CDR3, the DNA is TGTGCCAGCAGTACGACTAACACTGAAGCTTTCTTT. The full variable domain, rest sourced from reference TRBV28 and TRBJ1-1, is DVKVTQSSRYLVKRTGEKVFLECVQDMDHENMFWYRQDPGLGLRLIYFSYDVKMKEKGDIPEGYSVSREKKERFSLILESASTNQTSMYLCASSTTNTEAFFGQGTRLTVV.

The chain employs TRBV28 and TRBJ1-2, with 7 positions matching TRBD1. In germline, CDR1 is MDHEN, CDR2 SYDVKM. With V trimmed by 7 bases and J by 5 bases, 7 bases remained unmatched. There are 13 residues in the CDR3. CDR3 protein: CASNSQGGYGYTF. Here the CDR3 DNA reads TGTGCCAGCAATTCTCAGGGGGGATATGGCTACACCTTC.

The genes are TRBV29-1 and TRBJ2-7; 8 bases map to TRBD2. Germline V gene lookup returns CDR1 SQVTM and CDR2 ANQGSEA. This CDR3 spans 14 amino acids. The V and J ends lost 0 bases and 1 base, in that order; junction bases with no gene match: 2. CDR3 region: CSVEEVAGSYEQYF. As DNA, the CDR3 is TGCAGCGTTGAAGAGGTAGCGGGGTCCTACGAGCAGTACTTC.

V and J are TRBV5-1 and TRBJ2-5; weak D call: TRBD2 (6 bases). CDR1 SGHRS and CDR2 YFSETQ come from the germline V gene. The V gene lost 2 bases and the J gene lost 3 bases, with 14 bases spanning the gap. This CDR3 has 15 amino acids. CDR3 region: CASSFTTSREETQYF. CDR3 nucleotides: TGCGCCAGCAGCTTCACTACTAGCCGCGAAGAGACCCAGTACTTC.

CDR3 nucleotides: TGTGCCTGGAGTATGGGGGCTCCCGGGGAGCTGTTTTTT. Translating gives CAWSMGAPGELFF. The genes are TRBV30 and TRBJ2-2; possibly TRBD1 for D (6 bases). The germline gives CDR1 GTSNPN, CDR2 SVGIG (reference sequence). V shed 2 bases and J shed 6 bases, with 10 bases lying between them. The CDR3 sequence is 13 residues long.

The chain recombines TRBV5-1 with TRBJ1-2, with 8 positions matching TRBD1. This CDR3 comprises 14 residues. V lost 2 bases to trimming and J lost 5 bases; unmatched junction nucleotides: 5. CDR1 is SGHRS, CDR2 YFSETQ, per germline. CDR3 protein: CASSLQGVGYGYTF. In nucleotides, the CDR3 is TGCGCCAGCAGCTTACAGGGGGTAGGATATGGCTACACCTTC.

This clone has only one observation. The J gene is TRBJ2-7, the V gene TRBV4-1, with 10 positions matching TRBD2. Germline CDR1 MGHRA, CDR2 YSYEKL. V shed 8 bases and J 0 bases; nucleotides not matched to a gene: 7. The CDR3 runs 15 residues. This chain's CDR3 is CASRRLAGDSYEQYF. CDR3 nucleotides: TGCGCCAGCCGTAGACTAGCGGGTGACTCCTACGAGCAGTACTTC.